This is a list of T cell receptor beta chains from one sample in a study of T-cell reconstitution after alpha-beta-depleted transplantation in children. TCRdb itself ran the PCR reads through MiXCR, one entry per CDR3 protein. Here the sample spans about 610,000 distinct CDR3 sequences, 10% to 13% being singletons. The sequencing used PBMCs from the stem cell graft donor, collected from the stem cell graft. Every receptor here comes from a human donor who donated a stem cell graft to a child with acute myeloid leukemia. Both conserved end residues are part of each CDR3. The D gene is left open where the match is weak. Clone size, where shown, is once, few, many, or a class for clones that have expanded.

V gene	clone size	D gene	J gene	CDR3 DNA	CDR3 protein
TRBV12-3/TRBV12-4	many	.	TRBJ1-3	TGTGCCAGCAGGGCAGAGAACTCTGGAAACACCATATATTTT	CASRAENSGNTIYF
TRBV6-5	.	.	TRBJ1-2	TGTGCCAGCACTCCGACAGGAGAGATGGGGGGCTACACCTTC	CASTPTGEMGGYTF
TRBV9	few	.	TRBJ2-7	TGTGCCAGCAGCCCAGACCCCAGGGCAAGAGAGCAGTACTTC	CASSPDPRAREQYF
TRBV29-1	.	.	TRBJ1-3	TGCAGCGTCCAGGGACACTCTGGAAACACCATATATTTT	CSVQGHSGNTIYF
TRBV10-3	.	.	TRBJ2-7	TGTGCCATCTCCAGGGGAGGCGAGGGACAAACCTACGAGCAGTACTTC	CAISRGGEGQTYEQYF
TRBV4-1	many	TRBD2	TRBJ2-1	TGCGCCAGCAGCCAAGATCTAGCGGGTATGTTCTTC	CASSQDLAGMFF
TRBV11-2	.	TRBD2	TRBJ2-3	TGTGCCAGCAGCTTAGAGTTGGCGGGAGGGCGCACCGCAACGCAGTATTTT	CASSLELAGGRTATQYF
TRBV28	few	.	TRBJ2-7	TGTGCCAGCAGTCCTTGGGGGGTTCTAACCTACGAGCAGTACTTC	CASSPWGVLTYEQYF
TRBV29-1	few	.	TRBJ2-7	TGCAGCTCCCTGGGGGTACAGGGCGAGCAGTACTTC	CSSLGVQGEQYF
TRBV7-9	few	TRBD1	TRBJ2-1	TGTGCCAGCAGCTTATCCACAGGGGGCGGCTACAATGAGCAGTTCTTC	CASSLSTGGGYNEQFF
TRBV12-3/TRBV12-4	.	.	TRBJ2-1	TGTGCCAGCAGTTTGATACTCGCGGACAATGAGCAGTTCTTC	CASSLILADNEQFF
TRBV20-1	many	.	TRBJ1-2	TGCAGTGCTAGGCGGCGACAGGTGGGCTATGGCTACACCTTC	CSARRRQVGYGYTF
TRBV20-1	.	.	TRBJ2-6	TGCAGTGCTAGAGATCGGAGGGTAGCGGGGGCCAACGTCCTGACTTTC	CSARDRRVAGANVLTF
TRBV11-1	.	.	TRBJ2-7	TGTGCCAGCAGCTTAAGCCCCACCGGGACTGTGGGGTACGAGCAGTACTTC	CASSLSPTGTVGYEQYF
TRBV20-1	few	TRBD2	TRBJ2-7	TGCAGTGCTAGAGATTTGGCTAGCGGCACCTACGAGCAGTACTTC	CSARDLASGTYEQYF
TRBV12-3/TRBV12-4	many	.	TRBJ2-3	TGTGCCAGCAGTTTAGGGGACCGAGACACAGATACGCAGTATTTT	CASSLGDRDTDTQYF
TRBV29-1	.	.	TRBJ2-7	TGCAGCGTTGAACGAGGCGGGGCGCAGCAGTACTTC	CSVERGGAQQYF
TRBV7-9	few	.	TRBJ1-6	TGTGCCAGCAGCCACCTGCCGGACGGCTCTTATAATTCACCCCTCCACTTT	CASSHLPDGSYNSPLHF
TRBV30	.	TRBD2	TRBJ2-1	TGTGCCTGGAGTTCCGGGACTAGCGGACGCTCCTACAATGAGCAGTTCTTC	CAWSSGTSGRSYNEQFF
TRBV28	many	TRBD1	TRBJ2-3	TGTGCCAGCAGTAGGATAGGGACAGGGGGCACAGATACGCAGTATTTT	CASSRIGTGGTDTQYF
TRBV11-2	many	TRBD2	TRBJ2-3	TGTGCCAGCAGCTCTCCCTCGACTAGCGGGACCACCACAGATACGCAGTATTTT	CASSSPSTSGTTTDTQYF
TRBV27	many	.	TRBJ2-3	TGTGCCAGCAGTTTGGCTACCACAGATACGCAGTATTTT	CASSLATTDTQYF
TRBV20-1	few	TRBD2	TRBJ2-4	TGCAGTGCTAGAGATTCCCGGACTAGTCAAAACATTCAGTACTTC	CSARDSRTSQNIQYF
TRBV12-3/TRBV12-4	few	TRBD2	TRBJ2-2	TGTGCCAGCAGTCCGTTAGCGGGAGCCAGCACCGGGGAGCTGTTTTTT	CASSPLAGASTGELFF
TRBV7-2	.	.	TRBJ2-5	TGTGCCAGCAGCGTCCACTCGGAAAGGCGGACCCAGTACTTC	CASSVHSERRTQYF
TRBV7-2	few	.	TRBJ1-5	TGTGCCAGCAGCCTAGGGTGGCGGCCCACTAGCAATCAGCCCCAGCATTTT	CASSLGWRPTSNQPQHF
TRBV3-1	many	TRBD1	TRBJ2-7	TGTGCCAGCAGCCTAAGACAGGGGGCTTCCTACGAGCAGTACTTC	CASSLRQGASYEQYF
TRBV5-1	many	TRBD2	TRBJ2-5	TGCGCCAGCAGCCCGGACGGACTAGCGGGACGGGAGACCCAGTACTTC	CASSPDGLAGRETQYF
TRBV29-1	many	.	TRBJ2-5	TGCAGCGTTGACCCCCCAGGGTGGAGTGAGACCCAGTACTTC	CSVDPPGWSETQYF
TRBV29-1	many	TRBD1	TRBJ2-3	TGCAGCGTTGTCATGGGACAGCGCACAGATACGCAGTATTTT	CSVVMGQRTDTQYF
TRBV7-2	.	.	TRBJ2-7	TGTGCCAGCAGCTTACCCTCCCGGACCTACGAGCAGTACTTC	CASSLPSRTYEQYF
TRBV29-1	few	TRBD1	TRBJ1-1	TGCAGCGTTTTCTTGGGACAGGGGTTTAGGGCTTTCTTT	CSVFLGQGFRAFF
TRBV20-1	many	TRBD2	TRBJ2-1	TGCAGTGCGAGTGGGGTAGCGGGTAGGGATGAGCAGTTCTTC	CSASGVAGRDEQFF
TRBV10-3	few	.	TRBJ1-5	TGTGCCATCTCAGGGGATAGTCAGCCCCAGCATTTT	CAISGDSQPQHF
TRBV6-2/TRBV6-3	.	TRBD2	TRBJ2-1	TGTGCCAGCAGCCTACTCCTAGCGGGAGTTAGTTATGAGCAGTTCTTC	CASSLLLAGVSYEQFF
TRBV7-2	many	TRBD2	TRBJ2-1	TGTGCCAGCAGCTTATCTGCGGGAGTGGGTAATGAGCAGTTCTTC	CASSLSAGVGNEQFF